Presented here are 31 T cell receptor beta chains from one specimen sequenced in a study of blood T cell repertoires in COVID-19. Here immunoSEQ multiplex PCR was the method, and the copy in TCRdb shows in-frame clones only, minus some. The sample holds 85,000 or so clones; more than 90% are singletons and the top ten take around 4.2%. Sequenced sample: peripheral blood. These receptors all come from a human donor with active COVID-19. The donor label of this sample is uncertain.

The chain couples TRBV2 to TRBJ2-1; 9 bases fit TRBD1. Trimming took 4 bases from V and 8 from J; bases not matched to a gene: 6. This CDR3 has 14 residues. Germline CDR1 SNHLY, CDR2 FYNNEI. The CDR3 region is CASSADRGRDEQFF. CDR3 in DNA: TGTGCCAGCAGTGCGGACAGGGGTAGGGATGAGCAGTTCTTC. The variable domain in full, with the rest retrieved from reference TRBV2 and TRBJ2-1, is EPEVTQTPSHQVTQMGQEVILRCVPISNHLYFYWYRQILGQKVEFLVSFYNNEISEKSEIFDDQFSVERPDGSNFTLKIRSTKLEDSAMYFCASSADRGRDEQFFGPGTRLTVL.

The chain employs TRBV11-3 and TRBJ2-1, with TRBD2 matching over 10 bases. The CDR3 consists of 15 residues. The V gene end was trimmed by 5 bases and the J gene end by 6 bases; junction bases not matched to a gene: 7. CDR1 SGHNT and CDR2 YENEEA come from the germline V gene. CDR3 sequence (DNA): TGTGCCAGCAGCGAGCCTCGGACTAGCGGCAATGAGCAGTTCTTC. Translated, it gives CASSEPRTSGNEQFF.

The chain combines TRBV4-2 with TRBJ2-2; 7 nucleotides agree with TRBD1. The CDR3 is 18 amino acids. Germline CDR1 and CDR2: LGHNA and YNFKEQ. Losses at the gene ends were 4 bases for V and 5 bases for J; bases not matched to a gene: 16. The CDR3 coding sequence is TGTGCCAGCAGCCGAGACTACCTTGGGACAGCAAATACCGGGGAGCTGTTTTTT. Encoded protein: CASSRDYLGTANTGELFF.

This sequence joins TRBV6-2 or TRBV6-3 and TRBJ2-2; possibly TRBD2 for D (6 bases). The CDR3 extends over 14 amino acids. Per germline, CDR1 MNHEY and CDR2 SVGEGT. With 3 bases removed from V and 4 bases from J, the gap between germline ends came to 9 bases. The CDR3 nucleotides read TGTGCCAGCAGTTATCAGGGAGGCACCGGGGAGCTGTTTTTT. It yields the protein CASSYQGGTGELFF.

The V call is TRBV19, the J call TRBJ2-7, with D possibly being TRBD1 (5 bases). The V end was cut by 1 base, the J end by 0 bases, with 13 bases between. Looked up from germline, CDR1 is LNHDA and CDR2 is SQIVND (reference sequence). CDR3 length: 16 amino acids. CDR3: CASSIGGQGHSYEQYF. CDR3 DNA: TGTGCCAGTAGTATAGGTGGGCAGGGTCACTCCTACGAGCAGTACTTC. The whole variable domain, filled in from reference TRBV19 and TRBJ2-7, reads DGGITQSPKYLFRKEGQNVTLSCEQNLNHDAMYWYRQDPGQGLRLIYYSQIVNDFQKGDIAEGYSVSREKKESFPLTVTSAQKNPTAFYLCASSIGGQGHSYEQYFGPGTRLTVT.

The chain employs TRBV28 and TRBJ1-3, with D perhaps TRBD1 (5 bases). Per the germline V gene, CDR1 is MDHEN and CDR2 is SYDVKM. This CDR3 has 16 residues. The ends were cut back, 7 bases at V and 1 base at J, with 17 bases in the middle. The CDR3 nucleotides read TGTGCCAGCATAGACGGGGGAGTAGTGTCTGGAAACACCATATATTTT. It yields the protein CASIDGGVVSGNTIYF.

J is TRBJ2-1 and V is TRBV3-1 (or the pseudogene TRBV3-2), with 9 bases that match TRBD2. The CDR3 contains 13 residues. The germline V gene encodes CDR1 LGHDT and CDR2 YNNKEL (reference sequence). J was trimmed by 10 bases and V by 6 bases; bases with no gene match: 7. The CDR3 DNA sequence: TGTGCCAGCAGGTCGCTAGCGGGACAAGAGCAGTTCTTC. Encoded protein: CASRSLAGQEQFF.

The chain links TRBV7-9 to TRBJ2-2; 8 bases map to TRBD2. After removal of 5 bases from V and 5 bases from J, the junction contained 4 bases not matched to a gene. CDR3 size: 14 residues. Germline CDR1 reads SEHNR; CDR2 reads FQNEAQ (reference sequence). CDR3 protein: CASSRGLETGELFF. Here the CDR3 DNA reads TGTGCCAGCAGCAGGGGACTAGAGACCGGGGAGCTGTTTTTT. The complete variable domain, with remaining parts taken from reference TRBV7-9 and TRBJ2-2, reads DTGVSQNPRHKITKRGQNVTFRCDPISEHNRLYWYRQTLGQGPEFLTYFQNEAQLEKSRLLSDRFSAERPKGSFSTLEIQRTEQGDSAMYLCASSRGLETGELFFGEGSRLTVL.

CDR3 DNA sequence: TGTGCCAGCTCTGCTGACGGGGGTGAGGCTTTCTTT. Protein: CASSADGGEAFF. This chain joins TRBV18 and TRBJ1-1, with TRBD1 as a possible D gene (5 bases). Germline-derived CDR1 and CDR2 are KGHSH and LQKENI. V gave up 6 bases and J gave up 11 bases, with 16 bases separating them. The CDR3 is 12 residues long.

The rearrangement links TRBV3-1 (or the pseudogene TRBV3-2) to TRBJ1-2; D is possibly TRBD1 (6 bases). The germline V and J ends were trimmed by 1 base and 3 bases, with 12 bases remaining between them. Germline V gene data show CDR1 as LGHDT and CDR2 as YNNKEL (reference sequence). The CDR3 is 15 amino acids. The CDR3 bases are TGTGCCAGCAGCCAAGGGACGAAGGGGGACTATGGCTACACCTTC. It encodes CASSQGTKGDYGYTF.

The chain employs TRBV11-2 and TRBJ2-6; 8 bases line up with TRBD1. V gave up 5 bases and J gave up 1 base; unmatched junction bases: 4. This CDR3 is built from 16 residues. CDR1 is SGHAT, CDR2 FQNNGV, per germline. CDR3 sequence: CASSQQGVSGANVLTF. CDR3 in DNA: TGTGCCAGCAGCCAACAGGGGGTATCTGGGGCCAACGTCCTGACTTTC.

CDR3 amino acids: CATSDADRVNGYTF. The CDR3 nucleotides read TGTGCCACCAGTGACGCGGACAGGGTCAATGGCTACACCTTC. The V call is TRBV24-1, the J call TRBJ1-2; 8 bases align to TRBD1. The J segment lost 6 bases and the V segment lost 4 bases, leaving 6 bases of the junction unmatched. CDR3 length equals 14 residues. Germline assignment: CDR1 KGHDR and CDR2 SFDVKD.

This clone was detected only once. This rearrangement joins TRBV19 to TRBJ1-5; D possibly corresponds to TRBD1 (5 bases). The CDR3 sequence is 16 residues long. Germline CDR1 reads LNHDA; CDR2 reads SQIVND (reference sequence). The V and J ends lost 7 bases and 7 bases respectively, with 23 bases between them. CDR3 DNA sequence: TGTGCCAGTATCCCACAGGCTGCAGGGCCTGGGCAGCCCCAGCATTTT. Translated, it gives CASIPQAAGPGQPQHF.

V usage is TRBV6-5 and J usage is TRBJ1-2; TRBD1 agrees at 8 bases. The ends lost 2 bases at V and 7 bases at J; junction bases unmatched: 6. The CDR3 is 14 amino acids. The germline V gene encodes CDR1 MNHEY and CDR2 SVGAGI. The CDR3: CASSYRQGISGYTF. Written as DNA, the CDR3 is TGTGCCAGCAGTTACAGACAGGGGATTAGTGGCTACACCTTC.

The chain combines TRBV11-3 with TRBJ2-5; 12 bases line up with TRBD2. There are 16 residues in the CDR3. Germline trimming cut 1 base from V and 4 bases from J; bases unmatched to any gene: 4. Germline-derived CDR1 and CDR2 are SGHNT and YENEEA. The CDR3 DNA reads TGTGCCAGCAGCTTAGTACTAGCGGGGGGCGGAGAGACCCAGTACTTC. Translation: CASSLVLAGGGETQYF.

The chain recombines TRBV4-1 with TRBJ2-3; D might be TRBD1 (6 bases). V was trimmed by 1 base and J by 4 bases, leaving 18 bases between them. CDR3 length: 17 residues. Germline V gene data show CDR1 as MGHRA and CDR2 as YSYEKL. CDR3 in DNA: TGCGCCAGCAGCCAAGGGTTTCAGGGGCCTAGGGCAGATACGCAGTATTTT. Protein product: CASSQGFQGPRADTQYF.

The V call is TRBV6-5, the J call TRBJ1-2, with D possibly TRBD1 on 6 matching bases. The V gene lost 9 bases and the J gene lost 2 bases, with 19 bases spanning the gap. The CDR3 extends over 15 amino acids. Germline V gene sequence: CDR1 MNHEY, CDR2 SVGAGI. The CDR3: CASAMLTGRNYGYTF. In DNA, the CDR3 is TGTGCCAGTGCAATGTTGACAGGACGGAACTATGGCTACACCTTC.

Of note for this clone: The junction departs from the called germline gene at one end, perhaps through a read error. The chain is built from TRBV10-2 and TRBJ2-7; possibly TRBD1 for D (5 bases). The CDR3 has 15 residues. CDR1 and CDR2 from the germline V gene are WSHSY and SAAADI. The CDR3 region has the DNA TGCGCCAGCGGTGAGACAGCTATCTCCACCTACGAGCAGTACTTC. It codes for CASGETAISTYEQYF.

The chain carries TRBV18 and TRBJ1-3; D gene ambiguous. The CDR3 has 14 amino acids. Germline loops: CDR1 KGHSH, CDR2 LQKENI. Trimming removed 3 bases from V and 0 bases from J, with 6 bases in between. DNA for the CDR3: TGTGCCAGCTCACCCGACAACTCTGGAAACACCATATATTTT. Its protein is CASSPDNSGNTIYF.

This rearrangement joins TRBV2 to TRBJ2-2; tentative D call: TRBD2 (6 bases). Germline V gene data show CDR1 as SNHLY and CDR2 as FYNNEI. This CDR3 is built from 15 residues. V shed 4 bases and J shed 6 bases, with 15 bases lying between them. The CDR3: CASSAPDGGSGELFF. The CDR3 DNA follows: TGTGCCAGCAGTGCCCCAGATGGAGGGTCCGGGGAGCTGTTTTTT.

This chain joins TRBV28 and TRBJ2-6; the match to TRBD1 covers 11 bases. Trimming removed 6 bases from V and 0 bases from J; junction bases left unmatched: 7. Germline V CDR1 and CDR2: MDHEN, SYDVKM. The CDR3 covers 18 residues. Here the CDR3 reads CASRPAGTGGSGANVLTF. The CDR3 region has the DNA TGTGCCAGCAGGCCAGCCGGGACAGGGGGCTCTGGGGCCAACGTCCTGACTTTC.

This chain links TRBV1 with TRBJ2-1; the tabulated D call, TRBD1, remains unverified against the DNA. TRBV1 is described as a pseudogene. The CDR3 contains 15 residues. The CDR3: CTSSRGPRSYNEQFF. CDR3 coding DNA: TGCACCAGCAGCAGGGGGCCCAGGTCCTACAATGAGCAGTTCTTC.

The chain links TRBV25-1 to TRBJ2-3; D perhaps matches TRBD1 (6 bases). V was cut by 1 base and J by 1 base, with 12 bases left in between. The germline V gene encodes CDR1 MGHDK and CDR2 SYGVNS. This CDR3 has 16 residues. CDR3 loop: CASSEWGTIGTDTQYF. The CDR3 DNA is TGTGCCAGCAGTGAATGGGGGACAATTGGCACAGATACGCAGTATTTT.

The rearrangement uses TRBV19 and TRBJ2-1; 7 nucleotides line up with TRBD2. The germline V gene has CDR1 LNHDA and CDR2 SQIVND (reference sequence). The V segment lost 0 bases and the J segment 4 bases; nucleotides outside the gene matches: 9. CDR3 length: 17 amino acids. Written as DNA, the CDR3 is TGTGCCAGTAGTATAGATCAAGCAGCGGGAAGGTACAATGAGCAGTTCTTC. It codes for CASSIDQAAGRYNEQFF.

This clone has just one count. CDR3 loop: CASSLDLGGGLKDTQYF. CDR3 bases: TGTGCCAGCAGCTTAGATCTCGGCGGGGGGCTTAAAGATACGCAGTATTTT. V gene TRBV11-3 combines with J gene TRBJ2-3, with TRBD2 matching over 8 bases. This CDR3 has 17 amino acids. Germline CDR1 reads SGHNT; CDR2 reads YENEEA. With 0 bases clipped from V and 5 bases from J, the junction kept 10 bases outside the gene matches.

The V gene is TRBV15, the J gene TRBJ2-3; D is undetermined. V was cut by 0 bases and J by 10 bases, with 8 bases left in between. Germline V gene sequence: CDR1 LNHNV, CDR2 YYDKDF (reference sequence). This CDR3 is built from 12 residues. The CDR3, as DNA: TGTGCCACCAGCAGAGATACCGAGGCGCAGTATTTT. Amino acids: CATSRDTEAQYF.

This chain links TRBV6-6 with TRBJ2-2; no definite D call. The CDR3 is 13 residues long. V shed 6 bases and J shed 2 bases, with 7 bases lying between them. Germline V gene lookup returns CDR1 MNHNY and CDR2 SVGAGI (reference sequence). The CDR3: CASSRQNTGELFF. As DNA, the CDR3 is TGTGCCAGCAGCCGACAAAACACCGGGGAGCTGTTTTTT.

This rearrangement joins TRBV28 to TRBJ2-3; D unclear. V was trimmed by 5 bases and J by 1 base, leaving 10 bases between them. Germline V gene lookup returns CDR1 MDHEN and CDR2 SYDVKM. The CDR3 sequence is 14 residues long. CDR3 DNA: TGTGCCAGCAGTACCCCGAGCGGCACAGATACGCAGTATTTT. Protein: CASSTPSGTDTQYF.

The V call is TRBV5-8, the J call TRBJ1-6; D is unresolved. V shed 2 bases and J shed 4 bases, with 10 bases lying between them. Germline V gives CDR1 SGHTS, CDR2 YDEGEE. The CDR3 has 15 residues. The DNA for the CDR3 is TGTGCCAGCAGCTTTGGAGGAGATTATAATTCACCCCTCCACTTT. It specifies CASSFGGDYNSPLHF.

This chain joins TRBV19 and TRBJ2-7, with 9 bases that match TRBD1. The germline gives CDR1 LNHDA, CDR2 SQIVND (reference sequence). CDR3 length: 15 residues. Trimming removed 4 bases from V and 6 bases from J; junction bases left unmatched: 10. The CDR3 reads CASSRRSRDRVEQYF. The CDR3 DNA is TGTGCCAGTAGTAGAAGGTCCCGGGACAGGGTCGAGCAGTACTTC.

In its sample, this clone was seen once. The rearrangement links TRBV19 to TRBJ2-6; 9 bases align to TRBD1. This CDR3 has 14 amino acids. The germline CDR1 and CDR2 sequences are LNHDA and SQIVND (reference sequence). Unmatched junction bases numbered 3, after V lost 10 bases and J lost 2 bases. The CDR3 region is CATTGGAGANVLTF. The DNA of the CDR3 is TGTGCCACGACAGGGGGAGCTGGGGCCAACGTCCTGACTTTC.